The entry below gives a single T cell receptor (beta chain) sequence along with its context. Its target is not known. Germline assignment: CDR1 SNHLY and CDR2 FYNNEI. This CDR3 spans 16 amino acids. V shed 1 base and J shed 0 bases, with 10 bases lying between them. These data originate in a study of T cell repertoires in cytomegalovirus infection. Study-level background: Carrying CMV and the relevant HLA type showed in public TCR beta signatures.

Using its own MiXCR run on the reads, TCRdb lists one record per CDR3 protein. The sample has about 350,000 distinct CDR3 sequences, roughly 34% seen once. Findings of the study overall: Summed frequency of public TCR beta families distinguished CMV carriers with the relevant HLA. HLA-C-restricted, CMV-specific TCR beta clonotypes were dominant ex vivo.

J is TRBJ1-5 and V is TRBV2; D might be TRBD1 (5 bases). The TCR was taken from a human donor in good health (CMV status not recorded). Some clones in this sample may be carry-over from other donors' samples. The sample in question was cultured PBMCs, obtained from culture after CMV antigen stimulation. CDR3 amino acids: CASSEEGTYSNQPQHF. In DNA, the CDR3 is TGTGCCAGCAGTGAAGAGGGGACTTATAGCAATCAGCCCCAGCATTTT.